A selection of T cell receptor beta chains follows, all from one sample in a study of radiotherapy plus CTLA-4 blockade in lung cancer. Data came from immunoSEQ multiplex PCR; TCRdb stores just in-frame clones and leaves some out. The sample yields some 60,000 clones, 70% to 85% seen once. The sample was peripheral blood, taken from a patient treated with radiotherapy plus ipilimumab. The source is a human donor with non-small cell lung cancer who had a complete response to radiotherapy plus ipilimumab. The CDR3 runs from the conserved cysteine through the conserved F or W. The D gene is left open where the match is weak. Only part of the rows carry a size: once, few, many, or a class if the clone is expanded.

CDR3 DNA: TGCAGCTCTGCTGGGACAGGGCGCACAGATACGCAGTATTTT
CDR3 protein: CSSAGTGRTDTQYF
clone size: -
D gene: TRBD1
J gene: TRBJ2-3
V gene: TRBV29-1

CDR3 DNA: TGTGCCAGCAGCAACAGACAGGGTGAGGCCAAAAACATTCAGTACTTC
CDR3 protein: CASSNRQGEAKNIQYF
clone size: -
D gene: TRBD1
J gene: TRBJ2-4
V gene: TRBV5-4

CDR3 DNA: TGTGCTAGTGGTTTACCGGACGGGAGCTCCTATAATTCACCCCTCCACTTT
CDR3 protein: CASGLPDGSSYNSPLHF
clone size: -
D gene: -
J gene: TRBJ1-6
V gene: TRBV12-5

CDR3 DNA: TGCAGCGTGGTAGGGGGACAGGGTATCTCTGGAAACACCATATATTTT
CDR3 protein: CSVVGGQGISGNTIYF
clone size: -
D gene: TRBD1
J gene: TRBJ1-3
V gene: TRBV29-1

CDR3 DNA: TGTGCCAGCAGTGAAGCAGGAGGCAGGGGCTATGGCTACACCTTC
CDR3 protein: CASSEAGGRGYGYTF
clone size: -
D gene: -
J gene: TRBJ1-2
V gene: TRBV6-1

CDR3 DNA: TGTGCCAGTAGTCCTCAGGGTTGGACAGATACGCAGTATTTT
CDR3 protein: CASSPQGWTDTQYF
clone size: -
D gene: -
J gene: TRBJ2-3
V gene: TRBV19

CDR3 DNA: TGCGCCAGCAGCTTAGGGACTAGCCATGAGCAGTTCTTC
CDR3 protein: CASSLGTSHEQFF
clone size: -
D gene: TRBD2
J gene: TRBJ2-1
V gene: TRBV5-1

CDR3 DNA: TGTGCCAGCAGCCCAGAGAGGTGGGGGGAGTACACCTACGAGCAGTACTTC
CDR3 protein: CASSPERWGEYTYEQYF
clone size: few
D gene: -
J gene: TRBJ2-7
V gene: TRBV11-2

CDR3 DNA: TGTGCCGTAGGGACAGACCTTAACTATGGCTACACCTTC
CDR3 protein: CAVGTDLNYGYTF
clone size: once
D gene: TRBD1
J gene: TRBJ1-2
V gene: TRBV7-9

CDR3 DNA: TGTGCCAGCAGCAAAGGACGTCAGGGGGCGGGCGAGCAGTACTTC
CDR3 protein: CASSKGRQGAGEQYF
clone size: -
D gene: -
J gene: TRBJ2-7
V gene: TRBV21-1

CDR3 DNA: TGTGCCAGTAGTATAGATGGGGGCGCTGGGGCCAACGTCCTGACTTTC
CDR3 protein: CASSIDGGAGANVLTF
clone size: medium-sized
D gene: -
J gene: TRBJ2-6
V gene: TRBV19

CDR3 DNA: TGCAGCGTTGCCGGACAGCGCCGGGGAGAGACCCAGTACTTC
CDR3 protein: CSVAGQRRGETQYF
clone size: -
D gene: -
J gene: TRBJ2-5
V gene: TRBV29-1

CDR3 DNA: TGTGCCACCAGCAGAGAGTTAACGGGACAGGGTGCCTACGAGCAGTACTTC
CDR3 protein: CATSRELTGQGAYEQYF
clone size: -
D gene: TRBD1
J gene: TRBJ2-7
V gene: TRBV15

CDR3 DNA: TGTGCCAGCAGCCCAAGGGAAAGCGGGAGAGCCAAAAACATTCAGTACTTC
CDR3 protein: CASSPRESGRAKNIQYF
clone size: -
D gene: TRBD2
J gene: TRBJ2-4
V gene: TRBV7-9

CDR3 DNA: TGCGCCAGCAGTGATACGGGCGGGGCTCGCTCCTACGAGCAGTACTTC
CDR3 protein: CASSDTGGARSYEQYF
clone size: few
D gene: -
J gene: TRBJ2-7
V gene: TRBV10-2

CDR3 DNA: TGCGCCAGCAGCTTGGGGTCCGGGACTAGCGGGTTAAATGAGCAGTTCTTC
CDR3 protein: CASSLGSGTSGLNEQFF
clone size: few
D gene: TRBD2
J gene: TRBJ2-1
V gene: TRBV5-1

CDR3 DNA: TGTGCCTGGAGTCAGGGGGCAAGGAGCAATCAGCCCCAGCATTTT
CDR3 protein: CAWSQGARSNQPQHF
clone size: -
D gene: TRBD1
J gene: TRBJ1-5
V gene: TRBV30

CDR3 DNA: TGTGCCAGCAGCCGAGACAGGGGGATTAAAGTCTACGAGCAGTACTTC
CDR3 protein: CASSRDRGIKVYEQYF
clone size: -
D gene: TRBD1
J gene: TRBJ2-7
V gene: TRBV2

CDR3 DNA: TGTGCCAGCTCACCACGGGGGGGCAATGAGCAGTTCTTC
CDR3 protein: CASSPRGGNEQFF
clone size: -
D gene: TRBD2
J gene: TRBJ2-1
V gene: TRBV18

CDR3 DNA: TGTGCCAGCCAAACTGGTTTCCTCTATGGCTACACCTTC
CDR3 protein: CASQTGFLYGYTF
clone size: -
D gene: -
J gene: TRBJ1-2
V gene: TRBV7-9

CDR3 DNA: TGTGCCTGGAGTGTATGGGGAGTAGCGTTCGGAGGCTACACCTTC
CDR3 protein: CAWSVWGVAFGGYTF
clone size: -
D gene: -
J gene: TRBJ1-2
V gene: TRBV30

CDR3 DNA: TGTGCCAGTATCAAAGCCGGGTCTAGCGGGAGGGGTACGCAGTATTTT
CDR3 protein: CASIKAGSSGRGTQYF
clone size: -
D gene: TRBD2
J gene: TRBJ2-3
V gene: TRBV19

CDR3 DNA: TGCGCCAGCAGCTTGGACCCCGGAATAGCGGGGGGTGGTGAGCAGTTCTTC
CDR3 protein: CASSLDPGIAGGGEQFF
clone size: -
D gene: TRBD2
J gene: TRBJ2-1
V gene: TRBV5-1

CDR3 DNA: TGTGCCTGGAGTGTACTGGTCGGGGACATTCAGTACTTC
CDR3 protein: CAWSVLVGDIQYF
clone size: -
D gene: -
J gene: TRBJ2-4
V gene: TRBV30

CDR3 DNA: TGTGCCAGCAGCTTCTCGACAGGGGCCAGGGAAAAACTGTTTTTT
CDR3 protein: CASSFSTGAREKLFF
clone size: few
D gene: TRBD1
J gene: TRBJ1-4
V gene: TRBV5-4

CDR3 DNA: TGTGCCAGTAGTATTTCGCCAGGGGGCTATGGCTACACCTTC
CDR3 protein: CASSISPGGYGYTF
clone size: -
D gene: TRBD1
J gene: TRBJ1-2
V gene: TRBV19

CDR3 DNA: TGCGCCAGCAGCCAAGTCTTGGGGCAGGGCACCGGGGAGCTGTTTTTT
CDR3 protein: CASSQVLGQGTGELFF
clone size: -
D gene: -
J gene: TRBJ2-2
V gene: TRBV4-1

CDR3 DNA: TGTGCCAGCAACAGACAGGGCCAAACGAACACCGGGGAGCTGTTTTTT
CDR3 protein: CASNRQGQTNTGELFF
clone size: -
D gene: TRBD1
J gene: TRBJ2-2
V gene: TRBV9

CDR3 DNA: TGTGCCAGCAGCTTAGATTTGGGAGGCAATCAGCCCCAGCATTTT
CDR3 protein: CASSLDLGGNQPQHF
clone size: -
D gene: -
J gene: TRBJ1-5
V gene: TRBV7-8

CDR3 DNA: TGTGCCAGCAGTTACGCGGGGGGTGAACCCCTCCACTTT
CDR3 protein: CASSYAGGEPLHF
clone size: -
D gene: -
J gene: TRBJ1-6
V gene: TRBV6-5

CDR3 DNA: TGTGCCAGCAGCCCCCAGAGAGGTCCCGGGGAGCTGTTTTTT
CDR3 protein: CASSPQRGPGELFF
clone size: -
D gene: -
J gene: TRBJ2-2
V gene: TRBV9

CDR3 DNA: TGTGCCTGGAAGGGGGCAGGGGTAGCCTCTGGGGCCAACGTCCTGACTTTC
CDR3 protein: CAWKGAGVASGANVLTF
clone size: -
D gene: TRBD1
J gene: TRBJ2-6
V gene: TRBV30

CDR3 DNA: TGTGCCAGCAGCTTTCGGTCCGGGACAGGGGGAGGCTACACCTTC
CDR3 protein: CASSFRSGTGGGYTF
clone size: -
D gene: TRBD1
J gene: TRBJ1-2
V gene: TRBV11-2

CDR3 DNA: TGTGCCAGCAGTGTAACAAGCCAGACTAACACTGAAGCTTTCTTT
CDR3 protein: CASSVTSQTNTEAFF
clone size: -
D gene: -
J gene: TRBJ1-1
V gene: TRBV6-1

CDR3 DNA: TGTGCCAGCGGTAGAGGGGGAAGGGACACTGAAGCTTTCTTT
CDR3 protein: CASGRGGRDTEAFF
clone size: once
D gene: -
J gene: TRBJ1-1
V gene: TRBV6-6

CDR3 DNA: TGTGCCAGCGCGCCCGGCGGGGGGGCTAGTACGCAGTATTTT
CDR3 protein: CASAPGGGASTQYF
clone size: -
D gene: TRBD2
J gene: TRBJ2-3
V gene: TRBV7-2

CDR3 DNA: TGTGCCAGCAGAGAAAGTTTGACTGCCAACTATGGCTACACCTTC
CDR3 protein: CASRESLTANYGYTF
clone size: few
D gene: -
J gene: TRBJ1-2
V gene: TRBV6-5

CDR3 DNA: TGTGCCAGCAGTGAAATGCTAGCGGGACTCCAAGAGACCCAGTACTTC
CDR3 protein: CASSEMLAGLQETQYF
clone size: -
D gene: TRBD2
J gene: TRBJ2-5
V gene: TRBV2

CDR3 DNA: TGTGCCAGCAGCAAGCCGGGACAGAAATCCCCCCTTGTTGGCTACACCTTC
CDR3 protein: CASSKPGQKSPLVGYTF
clone size: -
D gene: TRBD1
J gene: TRBJ1-2
V gene: TRBV7-2

CDR3 DNA: TGTGCCAGCAGTTATAGGGCAGGGCGTCAAGAGACCCAGTACTTC
CDR3 protein: CASSYRAGRQETQYF
clone size: few
D gene: -
J gene: TRBJ2-5
V gene: TRBV6-6

CDR3 DNA: TGTGCCAGCAGCTCTGAGGGACAGGGGAGGGCTAACTATGGCTACACCTTC
CDR3 protein: CASSSEGQGRANYGYTF
clone size: -
D gene: TRBD1
J gene: TRBJ1-2
V gene: TRBV9

CDR3 DNA: TGTGCCAGCAGCCCCCGTGGACAGGTGGGGACCCAGTACTTC
CDR3 protein: CASSPRGQVGTQYF
clone size: -
D gene: TRBD1
J gene: TRBJ2-5
V gene: TRBV7-2

CDR3 DNA: TGTGCCAGCAGCCCTTATCTGGGACGGACAGGGGACTCCTATGGCTACACCTTC
CDR3 protein: CASSPYLGRTGDSYGYTF
clone size: -
D gene: TRBD1
J gene: TRBJ1-2
V gene: TRBV9

CDR3 DNA: TGCGCCAGCAGCCAAGATATCGGACTAGACTACAATGAGCAGTTCTTC
CDR3 protein: CASSQDIGLDYNEQFF
clone size: -
D gene: TRBD2
J gene: TRBJ2-1
V gene: TRBV4-3

CDR3 DNA: TGTGCCAGCAGCCCAAGGGGGGGGGACTATGGCTACACCTTC
CDR3 protein: CASSPRGGDYGYTF
clone size: -
D gene: -
J gene: TRBJ1-2
V gene: TRBV11-2